A selection of T cell receptor beta chains follows, all from one sample in a study of cytomegalovirus exposure and HLA in healthy donors. Assay: immunoSEQ multiplex PCR; the TCRdb copy retains only in-frame clones and omits some. The sample lists tens of thousands of clones; just over 85% were seen once. Sequences were obtained from PBMCs. These receptors all come from a woman aged 30 to 39 in good health and CMV-seronegative. CDR3s include the opening cysteine and the closing phenylalanine or tryptophan. The order of the fields is V gene, D gene, J gene, CDR3 protein. The D gene is left open where the match is weak.

TRBV7-2	NA	TRBJ1-4	CASSLAGREGEKLFF
TRBV5-4	NA	TRBJ2-7	CASSTAGTHAYEQYF
TRBV5-1	TRBD2	TRBJ2-1	CASTPGGVNEQFF
TRBV2	NA	TRBJ1-1	CASSPSTGNTEAFF
TRBV7-7	NA	TRBJ2-7	CASSIDRTYEQYF
TRBV28	NA	TRBJ1-1	CASSLANTEAFF
TRBV28	TRBD1	TRBJ1-5	CASSSGQPNQPQHF
TRBV7-2	TRBD1	TRBJ2-2	CASSPLGTANTGELFF
TRBV7-6	NA	TRBJ2-1	CASSTPTGFQNNEQFF
TRBV15	TRBD1	TRBJ2-1	CATSGTGDSYNEQFF
TRBV10-3	TRBD2	TRBJ2-7	CAIRTRGEGSYEQYF
TRBV5-5	NA	TRBJ2-7	CASSTPAYSYEQYF
TRBV18	TRBD1	TRBJ1-1	CASSSTGTKPNTEAFF
TRBV7-2	TRBD2	TRBJ2-7	CASSLARGSGRPFYEQYF
TRBV2	NA	TRBJ1-5	CASRGEGNQPQHF
TRBV11-2	NA	TRBJ2-3	CASSRGPEVADTQYF
TRBV19	NA	TRBJ1-1	CASRPGGLNTEAFF
TRBV5-5	TRBD2	TRBJ2-2	CASSFSAGVRSGELFF
TRBV15	TRBD1	TRBJ1-4	CATSRVGTGRTNEKLFF
TRBV7-9	NA	TRBJ2-7	CASSLTTYEQYF
TRBV5-4	NA	TRBJ2-7	CASSLGELYEQYF
TRBV18	TRBD1	TRBJ1-4	CASSQGATNEKLFF
TRBV4-1	TRBD2	TRBJ2-1	CASSLRLAGSFYNEQFF
TRBV28	TRBD1	TRBJ1-1	CASSPPGGPFRGTEAFF
TRBV5-1	NA	TRBJ2-5	CASSLAARQTPGETQYF
TRBV4-2	NA	TRBJ1-4	CASSQDQRGELFF
TRBV2	TRBD1	TRBJ1-4	CASSETGGYGSEKLFF
TRBV29-1	TRBD2	TRBJ2-1	CSVERFGTSITDEQFF
TRBV25-1	NA	TRBJ2-3	CASRPGGTDTQYF
TRBV27	TRBD1	TRBJ2-1	CASRIRDSAGNEQFF
TRBV27	NA	TRBJ2-1	CASSHLGTGYNEQFF